This TCR beta chain was captured in a study of T cell responses to AZD1222 COVID-19 vaccine. As for the study in general: Combined were second doses at about 4 or about 12 weeks. Whole-study results and caveats: White British ancestry dominated among donors, who included more females, and clonal diversity was possibly underestimated.

Profiling relied on immunoSEQ multiplex PCR, and the TCRdb table lists in-frame clones only, not all of them. The sample records some 120,000 clones, about 90% being singletons. V was pared by 3 bases and J by 0 bases, with 9 bases between. The CDR3 is 15 residues long. Germline V gene lookup returns CDR1 KGHSH and CDR2 LQKENI. Turning to this clone: The antigen remains undetermined.

The sequence was collected from an adult in good health. The chain joins TRBV18 to TRBJ1-3; D not certain. The sample here was peripheral blood, taken on day 0 of AZD1222 vaccination. In nucleotides, the CDR3 is TGTGCCAGCTCACCCCGATCCCTCTCTGGAAACACCATATATTTT. Translated: CASSPRSLSGNTIYF.